This TCR beta chain was documented in a study of neurological immune-mediated disorders. General study findings and limits: No CDR3 amino acid sequences were shared by expanded clones across subjects, suggesting private repertoires in all groups. Expansion of TCR clones was greatest in HTLV-1-associated myelopathy and smallest in multiple sclerosis, where it fell below that of healthy controls.

The cDNA was synthesized by means of template-switch 5'RACE, which was carried out with 10-nucleotide random UMIs. One entry per CDR3 protein results from TCRdb running MiXCR on the 5' RACE reads. In the table there are more than 25,000 distinct CDR3 sequences, under 25% of which are singletons. The CDR3 is made up of 13 amino acids. In germline, CDR1 is SGHRS, CDR2 YFSETQ. Trimming took 5 bases from V and 5 from J, leaving 13 bases between them. Remarks on this clonotype: What it recognizes is unknown.

V is TRBV5-1 and J is TRBJ1-2; no clear D. The origin of this receptor is a man aged 45 to 65 with HTLV-1-associated myelopathy (HAM/TSP). The sequencing sample was made of CD4+ T cells from blood. CDR3 nucleotides: TGCGCCAGCAGGGCGGACGGAGGTTATGGCTACACCTTC. As protein: CASRADGGYGYTF.